A selection of T cell receptor beta chains follows, all from one sample in a study of T cell repertoires in cytomegalovirus infection. One entry per CDR3 protein results from TCRdb running MiXCR on the reads. The repertoire holds some 400,000 distinct CDR3 sequences, with 15% to 20% as singletons. Sequencing was carried out using PBMCs. The receptors were gathered from a human donor in good health (CMV status not recorded). Some clones in this sample may be carry-over from other donors' samples. CDR3s include the opening cysteine and the closing phenylalanine or tryptophan. A D gene is named only where the DNA matches it firmly. Clone size is not always given. Where it is, it says once, few, many or a class for expanded clones.

>TRBV12-3/TRBV12-4|-|-|TRBJ1-2
CASSFSLGGSSYGYTF
TGTGCCAGCAGTTTCAGTCTAGGGGGTAGTAGCTATGGCTACACCTTC
>TRBV5-1|-|-|TRBJ1-1
CASSPRLPPGGEAFF
TGCGCCAGCAGCCCGAGGCTCCCCCCGGGTGGTGAAGCTTTCTTT
>TRBV7-9|-|few|TRBJ2-5
CASSSPQLGYQETQYF
TGTGCCAGCAGCTCCCCCCAGCTAGGGTATCAAGAGACCCAGTACTTC
>TRBV7-9|-|-|TRBJ2-7
CASSLGAEAYEQYF
TGTGCCAGCAGCTTAGGGGCAGAAGCCTACGAGCAGTACTTC
>TRBV19|TRBD2|-|TRBJ2-1
CASSRGFRGGESYNEQFF
TGTGCCAGTAGCAGGGGGTTTCGCGGGGGGGAATCCTACAATGAGCAGTTCTTC
>TRBV7-2|TRBD2|many|TRBJ2-1
CASSLDGVGRSGNF
TGTGCCAGCAGCTTAGACGGGGTAGGGCGGAGCGGGAACTTC
>TRBV7-6|-|many|TRBJ2-3
CASSPQGVLAPGTQYF
TGTGCCAGCAGCCCACAGGGTGTTCTGGCTCCGGGTACGCAGTATTTT
>TRBV6-4|-|-|TRBJ1-2
CARDGLYYGYTF
TGTGCCAGGGATGGACTCTACTATGGCTACACCTTC
>TRBV9|TRBD1|-|TRBJ2-5
CASSEWDRGEETQYF
TGTGCCAGCAGCGAATGGGACAGGGGGGAAGAGACCCAGTACTTC
>TRBV7-2|-|many|TRBJ1-1
CASSFLPPGRYTEAFF
TGTGCCAGCAGTTTCCTACCTCCAGGAAGGTACACTGAAGCTTTCTTT
>TRBV7-9|-|-|TRBJ1-1
CASSLTPRQLLMNTEAFF
TGTGCCAGCAGCTTAACTCCCCGACAGTTACTCATGAACACTGAAGCTTTCTTT
>TRBV19|-|few|TRBJ1-1
CASSTAERLNTEAFF
TGTGCCAGTAGTACCGCAGAACGACTGAACACTGAAGCTTTCTTT
>TRBV7-9|TRBD1|many|TRBJ2-3
CASSSRDRESTDTQYF
TGTGCCAGCAGCTCCCGGGACAGGGAGAGCACAGATACGCAGTATTTT
>TRBV12-3/TRBV12-4|-|-|TRBJ2-5
CASSSSTRETQYF
TGTGCCAGCAGCTCTAGCACGCGTGAGACCCAGTACTTC
>TRBV27|-|-|TRBJ2-7
CASSLRGNYEQYF
TGTGCCAGCAGTTTGCGCGGGAACTACGAGCAGTACTTC
>TRBV27|TRBD2|few|TRBJ2-3
CASSLSSGGTRFTDTQYF
TGTGCCAGCAGTTTGTCCAGCGGGGGGACTCGTTTCACAGATACGCAGTATTTT
>TRBV7-2|-|many|TRBJ1-4
CASSQGPPSPEEKLFF
TGTGCCAGCAGCCAGGGTCCTCCTTCACCCGAAGAAAAACTGTTTTTT
>TRBV20-1|-|-|TRBJ1-1
CSASQDDRVNTEAFF
TGCAGTGCTAGCCAGGATGACAGAGTGAACACTGAAGCTTTCTTT
>TRBV7-9|TRBD2|many|TRBJ2-5
CASSSGLAGGETQYF
TGTGCCAGCAGCTCAGGACTAGCGGGGGGAGAGACCCAGTACTTC
>TRBV2|-|-|TRBJ1-2
CASSPVRGNGYTF
TGTGCCAGCAGTCCGGTCAGGGGAAATGGCTACACCTTC
>TRBV7-2|TRBD2|many|TRBJ2-3
CASSFLAGGNTDTQYF
TGTGCCAGCAGCTTCCTAGCGGGAGGAAACACAGATACGCAGTATTTT
>TRBV7-2|-|-|TRBJ2-3
CASSLGGQSDTQYF
TGTGCCAGCAGCTTAGGGGGTCAGTCAGATACGCAGTATTTT
>TRBV7-2|-|few|TRBJ1-2
CASSSRGGGLNYGYTF
TGTGCCAGCAGCAGCCGGGGGGGGGGACTTAACTATGGCTACACCTTC
>TRBV5-4|TRBD1|few|TRBJ2-1
CASRGTGGRYEQFF
TGTGCCTCCCGCGGGACAGGGGGAAGGTATGAGCAGTTCTTC
>TRBV12-3/TRBV12-4|-|-|TRBJ1-4
CASSPTGTTNEKLFF
TGTGCCAGCAGCCCAACAGGGACCACTAATGAAAAACTGTTTTTT
>TRBV12-3/TRBV12-4|-|-|TRBJ2-6
CASSLHLSGANVLTF
TGTGCCAGCAGTTTACACCTCTCTGGGGCCAACGTCCTGACTTTC